These 4 T cell receptor beta chains originate from one sample sequenced in a study of T cell responses to AZD1222 COVID-19 vaccine. Here immunoSEQ multiplex PCR was the method, and the copy in TCRdb shows in-frame clones only, minus some. Of about 110,000 clones in the sample, roughly nine tenths were seen once. The specimen comprised peripheral blood, sampled on day 0 of AZD1222 vaccination. Source of these receptors: an adult in good health.

The chain employs TRBV18 and TRBJ2-7, with D tentatively TRBD2 (5 bases). In germline, CDR1 is KGHSH, CDR2 LQKENI. The CDR3 consists of 15 residues. V was clipped by 5 bases and J by 4 bases, with 18 bases between them. The CDR3 coding sequence is TGTGCCAGCTCAACAGTCCCGGACGGGAAGTACGAGCAGTACTTC. It specifies CASSTVPDGKYEQYF.

This chain links TRBV4-1 with TRBJ1-5; D is undetermined. V was pared by 4 bases and J by 4 bases, with 14 bases between. There are 15 residues in the CDR3. Germline CDR1 is MGHRA and CDR2 is YSYEKL. The CDR3 loop reads CASSLRTGPNQPQHF. DNA for the CDR3: TGCGCCAGCAGCCTGCGGACTGGCCCGAATCAGCCCCAGCATTTT.

CDR3 bases: TGTGCCAGCAGCCTCGCTGTTGGAGTAGCGTATGGCTACACCTTC. This gives the protein CASSLAVGVAYGYTF. The chain links TRBV7-9 to TRBJ1-2; no firm D call. Germline values: CDR1 SEHNR, CDR2 FQNEAQ (reference sequence). CDR3 length equals 15 residues. Trimming left V 5 bases short and J 5 bases short, with 18 bases between.

The chain is built from TRBV7-9 and TRBJ2-3; D ambiguous. Between the trimmed V and J ends, which lost 3 bases and 0 bases, there was a span of 4 bases. The germline CDR1 and CDR2 sequences are SEHNR and FQNEAQ (reference sequence). The CDR3 extends over 13 amino acids. The CDR3 is CASSLDSTDTQYF. The CDR3 DNA reads as TGTGCCAGCAGCTTGGACAGCACAGATACGCAGTATTTT.